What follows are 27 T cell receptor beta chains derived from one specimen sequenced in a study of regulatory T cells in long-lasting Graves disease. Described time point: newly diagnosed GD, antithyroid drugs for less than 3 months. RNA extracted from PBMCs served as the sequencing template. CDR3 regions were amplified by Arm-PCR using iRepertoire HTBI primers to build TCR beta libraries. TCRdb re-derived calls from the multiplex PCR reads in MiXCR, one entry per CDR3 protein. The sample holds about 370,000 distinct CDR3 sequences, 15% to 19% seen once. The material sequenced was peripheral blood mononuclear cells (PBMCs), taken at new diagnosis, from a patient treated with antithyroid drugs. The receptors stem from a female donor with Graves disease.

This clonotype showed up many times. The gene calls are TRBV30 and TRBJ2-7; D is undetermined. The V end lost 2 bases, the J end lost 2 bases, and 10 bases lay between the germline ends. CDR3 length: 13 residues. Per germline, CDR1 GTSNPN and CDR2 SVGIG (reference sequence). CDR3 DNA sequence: TGTGCCTGGAGTTCGAGGCAGACCTACGAGCAGTACTTC. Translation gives CAWSSRQTYEQYF.

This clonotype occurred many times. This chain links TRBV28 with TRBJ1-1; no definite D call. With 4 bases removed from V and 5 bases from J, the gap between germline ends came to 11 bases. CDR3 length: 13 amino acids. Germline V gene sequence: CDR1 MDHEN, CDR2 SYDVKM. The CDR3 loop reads CASSSASETEAFF. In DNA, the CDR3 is TGTGCCAGCAGTTCTGCGAGTGAAACTGAAGCTTTCTTT.

For the CDR3, the DNA is TGTGCCAGTAGTGGCGCCTTTTTCCAGGGGAACACTGAAGCTTTCTTT. Amino acids: CASSGAFFQGNTEAFF. J is TRBJ1-1 and V is TRBV19; maybe TRBD1 (5 bases). Trimming took 5 bases from V and 1 from J, leaving 17 bases between them. The V gene's germline CDR1 is LNHDA and CDR2 SQIVND (reference sequence). CDR3 length: 16 residues.

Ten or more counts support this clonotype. DNA for the CDR3: TGTGCCAGCAGCCCCAAGTGGGACGTCGGCTCCTACGAGCAGTACTTC. It is translated as CASSPKWDVGSYEQYF. The chain couples TRBV7-2 to TRBJ2-7; D is perhaps TRBD1 or TRBD2 (5 bases each). CDR1 and CDR2 from the germline V gene are SGHTA and FQGNSA. The CDR3 is made up of 16 amino acids. Trimming pared 5 bases from V and 0 bases from J, leaving 17 bases between.

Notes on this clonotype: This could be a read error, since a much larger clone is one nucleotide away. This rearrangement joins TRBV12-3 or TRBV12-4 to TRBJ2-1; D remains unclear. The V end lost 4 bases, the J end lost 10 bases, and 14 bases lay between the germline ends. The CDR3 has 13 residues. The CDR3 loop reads CASSWTVGYEQFF. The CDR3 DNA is TGTGCCAGCAGTTGGACGGTGGGATACGAGCAGTTCTTC.

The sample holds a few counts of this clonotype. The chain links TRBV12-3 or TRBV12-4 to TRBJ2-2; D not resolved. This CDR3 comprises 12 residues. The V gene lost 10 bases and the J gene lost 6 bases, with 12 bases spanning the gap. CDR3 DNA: TGTGCCACCAAGGACGGAGCCGGGGAGCTGTTTTTT. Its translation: CATKDGAGELFF.

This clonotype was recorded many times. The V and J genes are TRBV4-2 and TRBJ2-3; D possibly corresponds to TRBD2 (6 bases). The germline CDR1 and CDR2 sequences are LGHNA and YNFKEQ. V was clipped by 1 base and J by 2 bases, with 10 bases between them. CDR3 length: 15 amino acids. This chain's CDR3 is CASSQGTGATDTQYF. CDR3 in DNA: TGTGCCAGCAGCCAAGGGACGGGAGCCACAGATACGCAGTATTTT.

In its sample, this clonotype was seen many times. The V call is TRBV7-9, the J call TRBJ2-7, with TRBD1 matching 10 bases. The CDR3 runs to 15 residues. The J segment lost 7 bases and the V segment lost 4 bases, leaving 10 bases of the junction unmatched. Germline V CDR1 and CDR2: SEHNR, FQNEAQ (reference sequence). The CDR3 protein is CASSYGTGVNGEQYF. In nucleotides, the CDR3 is TGTGCCAGCAGCTACGGGACAGGGGTTAACGGGGAGCAGTACTTC.

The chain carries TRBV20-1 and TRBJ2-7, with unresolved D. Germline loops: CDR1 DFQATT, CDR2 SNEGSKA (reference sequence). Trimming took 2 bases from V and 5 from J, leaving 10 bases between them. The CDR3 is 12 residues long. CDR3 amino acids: CSARRVSHEQYF. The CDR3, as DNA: TGCAGTGCTAGACGGGTTTCCCACGAGCAGTACTTC.

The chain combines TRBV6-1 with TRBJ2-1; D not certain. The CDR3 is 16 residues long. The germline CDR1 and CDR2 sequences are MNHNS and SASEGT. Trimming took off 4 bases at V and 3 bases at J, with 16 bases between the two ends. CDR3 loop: CASSGKVVVVYNEQFF. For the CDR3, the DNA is TGTGCCAGCAGTGGTAAAGTCGTGGTCGTCTACAATGAGCAGTTCTTC.

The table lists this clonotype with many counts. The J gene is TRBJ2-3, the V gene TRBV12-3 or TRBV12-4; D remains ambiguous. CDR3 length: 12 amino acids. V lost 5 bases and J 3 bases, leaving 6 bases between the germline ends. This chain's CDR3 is CASSPETDTQYF. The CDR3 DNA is TGTGCCAGCAGTCCGGAAACAGATACGCAGTATTTT.

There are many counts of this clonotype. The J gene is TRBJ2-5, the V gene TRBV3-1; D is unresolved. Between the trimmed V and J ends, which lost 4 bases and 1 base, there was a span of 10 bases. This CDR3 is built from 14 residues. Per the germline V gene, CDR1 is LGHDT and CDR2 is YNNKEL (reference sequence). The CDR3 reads CASSPDTFQETQYF. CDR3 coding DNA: TGTGCCAGCAGCCCCGACACATTCCAAGAGACCCAGTACTTC.

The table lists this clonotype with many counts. The DNA for the CDR3 is TGTGCCAGCAGCCAACAACCGGGACTTCATCAGCCCCAGCATTTT. This sequence encodes CASSQQPGLHQPQHF. The genes are TRBV3-1 and TRBJ1-5; tentatively, D is TRBD1 (5 bases). Germline V lookup: CDR1 LGHDT, CDR2 YNNKEL (reference sequence). V was cut by 2 bases and J by 5 bases, with 13 bases left in between. CDR3 length equals 15 residues.

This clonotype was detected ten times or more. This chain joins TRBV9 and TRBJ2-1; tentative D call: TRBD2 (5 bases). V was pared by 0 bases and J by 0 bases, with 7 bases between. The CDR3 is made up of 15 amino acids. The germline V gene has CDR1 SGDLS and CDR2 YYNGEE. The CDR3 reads CASSVVGSSYNEQFF. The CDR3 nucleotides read TGTGCCAGCAGCGTAGTAGGGAGCTCCTACAATGAGCAGTTCTTC.

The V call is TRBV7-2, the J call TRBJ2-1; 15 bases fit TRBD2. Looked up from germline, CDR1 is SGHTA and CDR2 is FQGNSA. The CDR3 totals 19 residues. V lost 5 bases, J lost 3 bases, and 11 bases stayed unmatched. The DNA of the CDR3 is TGTGCCAGCAGCCCTACCTTCGGGACTAGCGGGAGGCGCTACAATGAGCAGTTCTTC. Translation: CASSPTFGTSGRRYNEQFF.

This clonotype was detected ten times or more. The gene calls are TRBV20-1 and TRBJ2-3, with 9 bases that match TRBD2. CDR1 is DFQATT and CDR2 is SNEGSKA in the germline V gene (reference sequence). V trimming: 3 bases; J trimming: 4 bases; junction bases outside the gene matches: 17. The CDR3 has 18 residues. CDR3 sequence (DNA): TGCAGTGCTAGCGAACGACTAGCGGTCCCCCAGGGCCCAGATACGCAGTATTTT. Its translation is CSASERLAVPQGPDTQYF.

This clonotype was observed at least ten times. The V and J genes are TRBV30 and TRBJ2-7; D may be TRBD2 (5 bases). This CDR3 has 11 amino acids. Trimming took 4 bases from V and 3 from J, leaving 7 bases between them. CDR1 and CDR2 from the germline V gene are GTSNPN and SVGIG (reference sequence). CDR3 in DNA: TGTGCCTGGAACGGAGGCTACGAGCAGTACTTC. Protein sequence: CAWNGGYEQYF.

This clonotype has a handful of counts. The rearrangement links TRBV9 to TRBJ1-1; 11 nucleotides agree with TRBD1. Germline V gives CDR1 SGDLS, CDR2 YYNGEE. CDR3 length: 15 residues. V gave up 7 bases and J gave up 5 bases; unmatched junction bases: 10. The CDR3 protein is CASGAGTGGWTEAFF. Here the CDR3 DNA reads TGTGCCAGCGGCGCCGGGACAGGGGGTTGGACTGAAGCTTTCTTT.

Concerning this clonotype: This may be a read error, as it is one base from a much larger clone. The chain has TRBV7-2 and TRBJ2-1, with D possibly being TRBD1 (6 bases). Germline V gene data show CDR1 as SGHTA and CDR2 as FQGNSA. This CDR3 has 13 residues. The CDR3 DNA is TGTGCCTGCAGCTTAGCACAGGGTGGTGAGCAGTTCTTC. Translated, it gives CACSLAQGGEQFF.

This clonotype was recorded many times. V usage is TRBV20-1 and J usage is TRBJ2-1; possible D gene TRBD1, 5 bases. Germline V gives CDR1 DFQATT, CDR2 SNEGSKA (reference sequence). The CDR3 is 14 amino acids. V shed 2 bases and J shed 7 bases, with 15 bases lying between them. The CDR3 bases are TGCAGTGCTAGACGTCCTGGGGCCCCTAATGAGCAGTTCTTC. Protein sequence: CSARRPGAPNEQFF.

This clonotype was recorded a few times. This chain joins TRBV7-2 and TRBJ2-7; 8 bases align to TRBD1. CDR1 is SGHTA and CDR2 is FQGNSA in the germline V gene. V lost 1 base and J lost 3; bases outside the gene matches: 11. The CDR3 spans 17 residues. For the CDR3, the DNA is TGTGCCAGCAGCTTAGTCTCTCTAACCGGGACAGGCTACGAGCAGTACTTC. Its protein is CASSLVSLTGTGYEQYF.

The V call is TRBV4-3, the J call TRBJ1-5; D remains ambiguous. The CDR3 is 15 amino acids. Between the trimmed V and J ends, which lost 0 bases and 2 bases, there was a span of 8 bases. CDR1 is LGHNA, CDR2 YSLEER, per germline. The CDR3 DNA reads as TGCGCCAGCAGCCAAGATGGGGTGCGCAATCAGCCCCAGCATTTT. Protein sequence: CASSQDGVRNQPQHF.

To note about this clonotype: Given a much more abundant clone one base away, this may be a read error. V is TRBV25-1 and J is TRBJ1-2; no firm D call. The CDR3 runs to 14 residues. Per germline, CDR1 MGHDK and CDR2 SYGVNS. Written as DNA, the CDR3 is TGTGCCAGCAGTGAATATGCCGCGAATAAGGGCTGCACCTTC. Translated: CASSEYAANKGCTF.

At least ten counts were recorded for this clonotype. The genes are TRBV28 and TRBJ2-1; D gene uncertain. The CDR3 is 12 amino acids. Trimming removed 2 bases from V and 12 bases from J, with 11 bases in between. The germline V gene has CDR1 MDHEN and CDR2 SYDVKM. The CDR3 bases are TGTGCCAGCAGTTTAGCACGCCCAAGGCAGTTCTTC. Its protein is CASSLARPRQFF.

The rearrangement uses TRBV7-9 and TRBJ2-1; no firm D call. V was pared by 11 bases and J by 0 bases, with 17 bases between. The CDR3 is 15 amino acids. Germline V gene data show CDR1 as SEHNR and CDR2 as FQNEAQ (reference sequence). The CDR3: CAGRAVGSSYNEQFF. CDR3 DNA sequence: TGTGCCGGCCGCGCGGTAGGCAGCTCCTACAATGAGCAGTTCTTC. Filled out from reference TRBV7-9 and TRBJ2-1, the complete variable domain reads DTGVSQNPRHKITKRGQNVTFRCDPISEHNRLYWYRQTLGQGPEFLTYFQNEAQLEKSRLLSDRFSAERPKGSFSTLEIQRTEQGDSAMYLCAGRAVGSSYNEQFFGPGTRLTVL.

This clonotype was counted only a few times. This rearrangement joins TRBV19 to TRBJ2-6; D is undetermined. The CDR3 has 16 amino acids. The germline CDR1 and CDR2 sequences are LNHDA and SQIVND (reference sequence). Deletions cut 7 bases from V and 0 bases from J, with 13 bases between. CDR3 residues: CASTVERLSGANVLTF. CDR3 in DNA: TGTGCCAGTACCGTGGAGCGCCTCTCTGGGGCCAACGTCCTGACTTTC.

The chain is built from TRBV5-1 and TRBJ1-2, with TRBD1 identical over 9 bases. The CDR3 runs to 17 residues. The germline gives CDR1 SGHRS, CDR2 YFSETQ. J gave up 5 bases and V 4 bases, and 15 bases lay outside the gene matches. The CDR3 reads CASSPWGTGWTDYGYTF. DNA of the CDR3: TGCGCCAGCAGCCCCTGGGGGACAGGGTGGACCGATTATGGCTACACCTTC. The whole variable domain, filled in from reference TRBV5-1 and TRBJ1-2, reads KAGVTQTPRYLIKTRGQQVTLSCSPISGHRSVSWYQQTPGQGLQFLFEYFSETQRNKGNFPGRFSGRQFSNSRSEMNVSTLELGDSALYLCASSPWGTGWTDYGYTFGSGTRLTVV.